The entry below gives a single TCR beta chain sequence along with its context. Its antigen is not identified. The ends were cut back, 5 bases at V and 3 bases at J, with 8 bases in the middle. This CDR3 has 12 amino acids. Germline V CDR1 and CDR2: MNHNY, SVGAGI (reference sequence). The record originates from a study of human T cells and chemical hapten exposure. Overall study context: Patients had diphenylcyclopropenone applied to the scalp weekly throughout the roughly 25-week study. Study results and limitations: Every donor had alopecia, and their immune response may therefore differ from healthy people's.

TCRdb re-called the RACE reads with MiXCR, one entry per CDR3 protein. This table holds 120,000 to 150,000 distinct CDR3 sequences, approximately 12% found once. Specified time point: patch test 2, 6 weeks after DPC sensitization. The treatment was: therapeutic diphenylcyclopropenone sensitization with weekly scalp DPC. Blood draws preceded each patch test application. Donors were 18 to 70-year-old alopecia patients suitable for DPC. This TCR was sampled from a woman in her fifties or sixties with alopecia areata. Some clones in this sample may be carry-over from other donors' samples. The chain links TRBV6-6 to TRBJ2-7; D uncertain. The input for sequencing was whole blood, taken in connection with sensitization to the hapten diphenylcyclopropenone (DPC). CDR3 sequence (DNA): TGTGCCAGCAGTGCCGGGTTCTACGAGCAGTACTTC. It translates to CASSAGFYEQYF.